This record covers a single T cell receptor beta chain. Its specificity is unknown. The germline V gene encodes CDR1 GTSNPN and CDR2 SVGIG (reference sequence). With 3 bases removed from V and 1 base from J, the gap between germline ends came to 12 bases. The CDR3 contains 14 residues. Amplification used 60 Vbeta primers and 13 Jbeta primers. Sequenced by immunoSEQ multiplex PCR; TCRdb stores in-frame clones only, minus some. Seen here are about 160,000 clones, around 60% observed once, and the top ten hold about 7.1%. The sample comes from a study of cytomegalovirus exposure and HLA in healthy donors. About the research overall: As an earlier analysis found, 180 million or so T cells yielded 117 million unique TCR beta sequences.

Findings and caveats of the study: Relative to equally common others, HLA-associated TCR beta chains showed greater clonal expansion in a later analysis.

The sample was PBMCs. V usage is TRBV30 and J usage is TRBJ2-5; the D gene is possibly TRBD1 (5 bases). This clonotype originated in a woman aged 55-69 years in good health and CMV-seropositive. The CDR3, as DNA: TGTGCCTGGAGCGTACCCAGGGTCCAAGAGACCCAGTACTTC. Its protein is CAWSVPRVQETQYF.